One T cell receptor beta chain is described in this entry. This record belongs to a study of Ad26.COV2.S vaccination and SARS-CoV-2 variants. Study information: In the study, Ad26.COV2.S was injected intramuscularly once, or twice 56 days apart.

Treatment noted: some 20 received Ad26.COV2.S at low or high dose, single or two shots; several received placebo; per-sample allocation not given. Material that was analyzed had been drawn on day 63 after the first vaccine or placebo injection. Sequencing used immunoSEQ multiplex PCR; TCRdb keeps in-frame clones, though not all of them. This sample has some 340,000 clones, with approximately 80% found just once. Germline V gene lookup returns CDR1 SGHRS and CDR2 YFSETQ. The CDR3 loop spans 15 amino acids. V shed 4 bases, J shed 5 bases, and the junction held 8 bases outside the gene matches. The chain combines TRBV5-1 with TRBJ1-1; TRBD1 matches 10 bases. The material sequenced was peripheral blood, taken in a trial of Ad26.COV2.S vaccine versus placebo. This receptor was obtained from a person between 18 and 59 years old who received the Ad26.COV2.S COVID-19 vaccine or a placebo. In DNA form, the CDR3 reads TGCGCCAGCAGCCCCCCGACAGGGGGCTTAACTGAAGCTTTCTTT. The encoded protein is CASSPPTGGLTEAFF.